This T cell receptor (beta chain) is from a study of cytomegalovirus exposure and HLA in healthy donors. Study background: Around 85 million unique TCR sequences came from HLA-typed donors in an early release.

The study's findings and limits: An analysis was carried out at a later point. It showed that HLA-associated TCR beta chains were more clonally expanded than equally common non-associated chains. The study put 150 to 200 TCR beta chains on its list as cytomegalovirus-associated. The study found most TCR sequences rare, yet found some public TCRs in many donors.

With regard to this clone: Its specificity is not known.

Germline V gene data show CDR1 as MNHNY and CDR2 as SVGAGI (reference sequence). V was pared by 0 bases and J by 2 bases, with 6 bases of the junction left unmatched. This CDR3 has 16 amino acids. The PCR employed 60 Vbeta primers together with 13 Jbeta primers. This table comes from immunoSEQ multiplex PCR, and its TCRdb copy is limited to in-frame clones, with some not included. The sample records some 90,000 clones, over 70% being singletons. V is TRBV6-6 and J is TRBJ2-7, with TRBD2 matching over 8 bases. This clonotype was sampled from a man aged 50 to 59 in good health and CMV-seropositive. Sequencing used PBMCs. DNA for the CDR3: TGTGCCAGCAGTTACTCGAGACTAGCGCCTGCCTACGAGCAGTACTTC. This sequence encodes CASSYSRLAPAYEQYF.